These T cell receptor beta chains were read from a single sample in a study of CXCR3-negative and CXCR3-positive naive CD8 T cells. For each CDR3 protein, TCRdb gives one entry from its re-call of the 5' RACE reads, without DNA. The sample holds 50,000 to 75,000 distinct CDR3 sequences. The sequencing sample was made of naive CXCR3- CD8+ T cells from blood. The receptors were gathered from a human donor in good health. Some clones in this sample may be carry-over from other donors' samples. Each CDR3 is given with its conserved first and last residue. Each record gives: V gene, J gene, CDR3 length, CDR3 protein.

>TRBV7-9|TRBJ2-2|15
CASTGGLENTGELFF
>TRBV12-3/TRBV12-4|TRBJ2-7|14
CASGRDSGPYEQYF
>TRBV20-1|TRBJ1-2|15
CSAMDRGREGGGYTF
>TRBV6-2/TRBV6-3|TRBJ2-2|15
CASRLGRTNTGELFF
>TRBV2|TRBJ2-7|15
CASSNWDGFSYEQYF
>TRBV5-1|TRBJ2-1|15
CASSLITVSYNEQFF
>TRBV7-2|TRBJ2-6|18
CASSLDGQGISGANVLTF
>TRBV14|TRBJ2-5|12
CASSRGEETQYF
>TRBV7-6|TRBJ1-1|15
CASSLAKGGDTEAFF
>TRBV6-4|TRBJ2-5|14
CASSDFTEGETQYF
>TRBV6-2/TRBV6-3|TRBJ2-5|16
CASSYAGNGGRETQYF
>TRBV6-5|TRBJ1-5|14
CASSSAQYNQPQHF
>TRBV7-2|TRBJ2-5|14
CASRTIGGQETQYF
>TRBV7-6|TRBJ2-7|14
CASTGPGQQETQYF
>TRBV29-1|TRBJ2-1|14
CSFQSGVSGNEQFF
>TRBV29-1|TRBJ2-7|13
CSVVIPASYEQYF
>TRBV30|TRBJ1-5|16
CAWSPRSQGMEQPQHF
>TRBV28|TRBJ2-7|17
CASSPGTSGSGSYEQYF
>TRBV11-3|TRBJ2-1|15
CARTPTGGAYNEQFF
>TRBV29-1|TRBJ2-7|14
CSARGQGLFYEQYF
>TRBV6-6|TRBJ2-3|21
CASSYSIPGLAGAPSTDTQYF
>TRBV29-1|TRBJ2-1|13
CSVSARSANEQFF
>TRBV29-1|TRBJ1-1|14
CSSVGWGGNTEAFF
>TRBV29-1|TRBJ1-1|14
CSVGGLALDTEAFF
>TRBV14|TRBJ2-7|15
CASSPTTGGSYEQYF
>TRBV14|TRBJ2-7|15
CASSQDIGLNYEQYF
>TRBV5-1|TRBJ1-1|13
CASSLGGDTEAFF
>TRBV7-2|TRBJ2-1|13
CASSLDPGREQFF
>TRBV4-1|TRBJ2-7|16
CASSQGPGLAGGEQYF
>TRBV9|TRBJ1-1|15
CASSAEGREFGEAFF
>TRBV6-1|TRBJ2-7|13
CASRQGPIGEQYF
>TRBV5-1|TRBJ2-7|14
CASSYLGPSYEQYF
>TRBV6-5|TRBJ2-1|13
CASSYSTDNEQFF
>TRBV29-1|TRBJ2-7|13
CSYAGVGSYEQYF
>TRBV6-5|TRBJ2-7|15
CASSYSRGGSYEQYF
>TRBV28|TRBJ2-1|17
CASSLSSFGQTYNEQFF
>TRBV20-1|TRBJ2-3|18
CSARPPASGGPWTDTQYF
>TRBV20-1|TRBJ2-2|15
CSASPHDQNTGELFF
>TRBV7-3|TRBJ2-7|14
CASSRGQDSYEQYF
>TRBV5-1|TRBJ2-1|17
CASSFGAGGRLVSEQFF
>TRBV4-2|TRBJ2-5|13
CASSLTLGETQYF
>TRBV6-8|TRBJ1-6|16
CASSYRLDGHNSPLHF
>TRBV11-2|TRBJ2-7|14
CASSISSAPYEQYF
>TRBV29-1|TRBJ1-5|11
CSVEDYGIQHF
>TRBV29-1|TRBJ2-7|14
CSVAQGGGPYEQYF
>TRBV5-1|TRBJ2-5|14
CASSLVENQETQYF
>TRBV27|TRBJ2-3|14
CASTGGVITDTQYF
>TRBV28|TRBJ2-3|20
CASSFPRTGIGELSTDTQYF